The text below deals with one T cell receptor (beta chain). Its cognate antigen is unknown. This sample stems from a study of T cells expressing NK-cell markers. Study as a whole: Repertoires of TCR beta were obtained from T cells sorted as CD3+CD56+NKG2C+, CD3+CD56+NKG2C- and CD3+CD56-NKG2C+.

Study-level findings and limits: Dominant NKG2C+ clonotype frequencies of roughly 1.0-7.5% of CD8+ T cells were measured in about 6 donors.

Looked up from germline, CDR1 is LGHDT and CDR2 is YNNKEL (reference sequence). The CDR3 totals 17 residues. No DNA is given; TCRdb re-called the 5' RACE reads and lists each CDR3 protein once. Recorded for this sample: around 470,000 distinct CDR3 sequences. V is TRBV3-1 and J is TRBJ2-5; TCRdb's assignment of TRBD2 cannot be checked, as there is no DNA. This receptor was obtained from a woman aged 50 to 60 in good health. The sample taken for sequencing was blood T cells: a sorted CD56 or NKG2C T cell subset, CD4+ or CD8+ T cells, or bulk PBMC T cells (not recorded which). CDR3: CASSQDLPGLGEETQYF.